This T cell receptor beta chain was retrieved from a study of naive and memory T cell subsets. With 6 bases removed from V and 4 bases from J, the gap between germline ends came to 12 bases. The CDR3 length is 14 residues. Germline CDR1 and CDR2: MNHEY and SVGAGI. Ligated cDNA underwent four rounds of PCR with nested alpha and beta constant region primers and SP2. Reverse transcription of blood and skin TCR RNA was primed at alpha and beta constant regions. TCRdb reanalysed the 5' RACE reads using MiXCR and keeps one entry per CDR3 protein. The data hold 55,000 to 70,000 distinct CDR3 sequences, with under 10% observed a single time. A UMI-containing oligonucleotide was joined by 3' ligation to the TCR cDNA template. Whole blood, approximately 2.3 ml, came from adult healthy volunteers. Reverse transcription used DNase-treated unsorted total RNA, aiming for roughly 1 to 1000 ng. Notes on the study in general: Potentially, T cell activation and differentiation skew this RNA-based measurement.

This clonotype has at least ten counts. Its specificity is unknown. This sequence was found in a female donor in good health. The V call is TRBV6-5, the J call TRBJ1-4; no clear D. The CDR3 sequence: CASSQRQFNEKLFF. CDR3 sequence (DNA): TGTGCCAGCAGCCAGAGACAATTTAATGAAAAACTGTTTTTT.